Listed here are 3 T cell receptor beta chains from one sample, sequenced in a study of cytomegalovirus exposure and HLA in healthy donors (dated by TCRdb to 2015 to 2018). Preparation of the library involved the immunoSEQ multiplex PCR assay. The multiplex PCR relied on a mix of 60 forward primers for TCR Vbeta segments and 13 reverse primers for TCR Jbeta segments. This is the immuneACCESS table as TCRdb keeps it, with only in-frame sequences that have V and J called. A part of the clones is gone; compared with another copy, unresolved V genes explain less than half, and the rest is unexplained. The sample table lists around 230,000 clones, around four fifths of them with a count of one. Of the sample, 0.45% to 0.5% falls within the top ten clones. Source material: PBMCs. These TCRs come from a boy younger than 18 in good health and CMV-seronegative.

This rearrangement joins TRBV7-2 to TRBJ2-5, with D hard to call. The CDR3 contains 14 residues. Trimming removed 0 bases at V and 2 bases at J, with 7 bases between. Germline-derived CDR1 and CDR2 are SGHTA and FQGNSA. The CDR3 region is CASSLARLQETQYF. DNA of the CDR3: TGTGCCAGCAGCTTAGCGCGTCTGCAAGAGACCCAGTACTTC.

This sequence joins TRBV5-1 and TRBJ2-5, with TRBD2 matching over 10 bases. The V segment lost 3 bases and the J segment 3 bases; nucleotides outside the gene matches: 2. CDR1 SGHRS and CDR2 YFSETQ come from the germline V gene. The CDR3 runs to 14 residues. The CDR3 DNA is TGCGCCAGCAGCTGGACTAGCGGTAAAGAGACCCAGTACTTC. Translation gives CASSWTSGKETQYF.

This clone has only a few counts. As DNA, the CDR3 is TGTGCCAGCAGCTTGGACAGGGACGGCTACACCTTC. Translation: CASSLDRDGYTF. The chain has TRBV11-2 and TRBJ1-2; 8 bases map to TRBD1. V lost 3 bases, J lost 8 bases, and 2 bases stayed unmatched. Germline CDR1 SGHAT, CDR2 FQNNGV. CDR3 length: 12 residues.